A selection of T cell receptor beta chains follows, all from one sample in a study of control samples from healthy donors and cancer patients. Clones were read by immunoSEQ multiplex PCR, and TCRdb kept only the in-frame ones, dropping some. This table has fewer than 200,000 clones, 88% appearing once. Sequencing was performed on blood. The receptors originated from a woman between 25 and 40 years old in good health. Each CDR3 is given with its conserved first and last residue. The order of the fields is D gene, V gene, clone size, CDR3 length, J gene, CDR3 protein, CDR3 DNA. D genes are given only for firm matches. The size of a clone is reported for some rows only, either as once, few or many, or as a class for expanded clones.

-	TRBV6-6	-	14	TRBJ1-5	CASSQAGSNQPQHF	TGTGCCAGCAGCCAGGCGGGGAGCAATCAGCCCCAGCATTTT
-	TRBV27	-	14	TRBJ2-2	CASSWTENTGELFF	TGTGCCAGCTCCTGGACTGAGAACACCGGGGAGCTGTTTTTT
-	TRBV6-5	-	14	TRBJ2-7	CASSPIASSYEQYF	TGTGCCAGCAGCCCGATAGCGTCCTCCTACGAGCAGTACTTC
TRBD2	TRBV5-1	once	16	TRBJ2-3	CASSLGLRGGLNTQYF	TGCGCCAGCAGCTTGGGTTTGCGGGGGGGCTTGAATACGCAGTATTTT
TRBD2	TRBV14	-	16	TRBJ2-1	CASSQGAGLAFNEQFF	TGTGCCAGCAGCCAAGGTGCGGGACTAGCTTTCAATGAGCAGTTCTTC
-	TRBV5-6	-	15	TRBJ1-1	CASSLVPGASTEAFF	TGTGCCAGCAGCTTGGTCCCGGGGGCGAGCACTGAAGCTTTCTTT
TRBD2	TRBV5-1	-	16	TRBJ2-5	CASSRRLAGLEETQYF	TGCGCCAGCAGTCGAAGACTAGCGGGTCTTGAAGAGACCCAGTACTTC
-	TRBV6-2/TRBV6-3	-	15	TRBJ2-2	CASSLADRGTGELFF	TGTGCCAGCAGTTTAGCCGACCGCGGCACCGGGGAGCTGTTTTTT
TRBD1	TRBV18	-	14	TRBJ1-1	CASSPSGQDTEAFF	TGTGCCAGCTCACCATCGGGACAGGACACTGAAGCTTTCTTT
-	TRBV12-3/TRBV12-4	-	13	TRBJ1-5	CASTSQVNQPQHF	TGTGCCAGCACTTCACAGGTCAATCAGCCCCAGCATTTT
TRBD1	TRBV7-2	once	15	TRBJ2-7	CASSLVGTGSWEQYF	TGTGCCAGCAGCTTAGTCGGGACAGGGTCCTGGGAGCAGTACTTC
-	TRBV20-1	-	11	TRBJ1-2	CSATTGTLYTF	TGCAGTGCTACGACCGGGACCTTATACACCTTC
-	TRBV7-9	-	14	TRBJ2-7	CASSLGRGVYEQYF	TGTGCCAGCAGCTTAGGTAGGGGAGTCTACGAGCAGTACTTC
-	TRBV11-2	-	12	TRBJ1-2	CASSLSNYGYTF	TGTGCCAGCAGCTTATCTAACTATGGCTACACCTTC
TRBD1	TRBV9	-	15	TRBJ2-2	CASSTGTGAGGELFF	TGTGCCAGCAGCACCGGGACAGGGGCGGGCGGGGAGCTGTTTTTT
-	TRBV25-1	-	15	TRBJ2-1	CASSHGRRQNNEQFF	TGTGCCAGCAGCCACGGCCGGAGACAGAACAATGAGCAGTTCTTC
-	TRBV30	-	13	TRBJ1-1	CAWSPGSTTEAFF	TGTGCCTGGAGCCCGGGGAGTACAACTGAAGCTTTCTTT
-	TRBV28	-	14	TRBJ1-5	CASSFPGERQPQHF	TGTGCCAGCAGTTTTCCGGGGGAGCGGCAGCCCCAGCATTTT
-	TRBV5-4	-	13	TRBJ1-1	CASTPKVNTEAFF	TGTGCCAGCACACCCAAGGTTAACACTGAAGCTTTCTTT
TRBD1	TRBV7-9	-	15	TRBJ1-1	CASSFQGQGRSEAFF	TGTGCCAGCAGCTTTCAAGGACAGGGGAGGTCCGAAGCTTTCTTT
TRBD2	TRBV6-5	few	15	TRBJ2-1	CASWTSGRRYNEQFF	TGTGCCAGCTGGACTAGCGGGAGGAGATACAATGAGCAGTTCTTC
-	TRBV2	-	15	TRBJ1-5	CASTWTDRHNQPQHF	TGTGCCAGCACGTGGACAGATAGGCACAATCAGCCCCAGCATTTT
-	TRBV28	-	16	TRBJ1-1	CASSSLLQGSDTEAFF	TGTGCCAGCAGTTCCCTCTTACAGGGTTCGGACACTGAAGCTTTCTTT
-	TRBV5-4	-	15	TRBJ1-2	CASSLGQGFNYGYTF	TGTGCCAGCAGCTTGGGGCAGGGGTTTAACTATGGCTACACCTTC
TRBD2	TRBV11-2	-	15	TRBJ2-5	CASSLGGSGRETQYF	TGTGCCAGCAGCTTAGGGGGTAGCGGGAGAGAGACCCAGTACTTC
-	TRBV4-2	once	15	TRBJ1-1	CASSQQGLGDTEAFF	TGTGCCAGCAGCCAACAGGGGTTAGGAGACACTGAAGCTTTCTTT
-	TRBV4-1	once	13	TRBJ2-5	CASSQEPTETQYF	TGCGCCAGCAGCCAAGAGCCAACGGAGACCCAGTACTTC
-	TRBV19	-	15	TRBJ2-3	CASSQSRGSTDTQYF	TGTGCCAGTAGCCAATCCAGGGGCAGCACAGATACGCAGTATTTT
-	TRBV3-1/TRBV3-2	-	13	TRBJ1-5	CASSYTDNQPQHF	TGTGCCAGCAGTTATACCGACAATCAGCCCCAGCATTTT
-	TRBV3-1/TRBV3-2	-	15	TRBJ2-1	CASSQDQGTHNEQFF	TGTGCCAGCAGCCAAGATCAGGGGACACACAATGAGCAGTTCTTC
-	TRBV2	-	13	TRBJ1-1	CASSEAVVAEAFF	TGTGCCAGCAGTGAAGCCGTCGTAGCTGAAGCTTTCTTT
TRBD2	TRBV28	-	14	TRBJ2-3	CASLTSGRIDTQYF	TGTGCCAGCCTGACTAGCGGGAGGATAGATACGCAGTATTTT
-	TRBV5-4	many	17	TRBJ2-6	CASSFPGGASGANVLTF	TGTGCCAGCAGCTTTCCGGGTGGAGCCTCTGGGGCCAACGTCCTGACTTTC
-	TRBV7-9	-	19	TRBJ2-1	CASSPRGVAGTNSYNEQFF	TGTGCCAGCAGCCCGAGGGGGGTAGCGGGTACTAACTCCTACAATGAGCAGTTCTTC
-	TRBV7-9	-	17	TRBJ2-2	CASSLSAGLENTGELFF	TGTGCCAGCAGCTTAAGTGCGGGCCTGGAGAACACCGGGGAGCTGTTTTTT
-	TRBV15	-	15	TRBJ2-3	CATSRAGDSTDTQYF	TGTGCCACCAGCAGGGCTGGGGACAGCACAGATACGCAGTATTTT
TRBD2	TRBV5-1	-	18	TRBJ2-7	CASSSGGTSGRALGEQYF	TGCGCCAGCAGCTCAGGAGGGACTAGCGGGAGGGCCCTGGGCGAGCAGTACTTC
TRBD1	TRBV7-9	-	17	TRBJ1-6	CASSSDRESSYNSPLHF	TGTGCCAGCAGCTCGGACAGGGAGAGCTCCTATAATTCACCCCTCCACTTT
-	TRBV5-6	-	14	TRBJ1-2	CASNRRNRPYGYTF	TGTGCCAGCAACCGTAGGAACAGGCCCTATGGCTACACCTTC
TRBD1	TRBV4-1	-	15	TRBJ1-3	CASRGQGASGNTIYF	TGCGCCAGCCGGGGACAGGGGGCTTCTGGAAACACCATATATTTT
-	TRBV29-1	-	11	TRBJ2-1	CSVVSANEQFF	TGCAGCGTTGTGTCAGCGAATGAGCAGTTCTTC
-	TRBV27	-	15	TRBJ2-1	CASSSLGGPRNEQFF	TGTGCCAGCAGTTCCCTTGGGGGCCCCAGGAATGAGCAGTTCTTC
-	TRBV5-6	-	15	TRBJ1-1	CASSLGLYSNTEAFF	TGTGCCAGCAGCTTGGGGTTGTACTCGAACACTGAAGCTTTCTTT
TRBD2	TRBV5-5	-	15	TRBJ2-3	CASGRWREYPDTQYF	TGTGCCAGCGGACGATGGCGGGAGTACCCAGATACGCAGTATTTT
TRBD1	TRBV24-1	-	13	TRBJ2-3	CAAGTGGTDTQYF	TGTGCCGCCGGGACAGGGGGCACAGATACGCAGTATTTT
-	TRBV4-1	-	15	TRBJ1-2	CASSPTGLPPNGYTF	TGCGCCAGCAGCCCTACGGGACTCCCTCCCAATGGCTACACCTTC
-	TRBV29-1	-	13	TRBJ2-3	CSADKGSTDTQYF	TGCAGCGCTGACAAGGGTAGCACAGATACGCAGTATTTT
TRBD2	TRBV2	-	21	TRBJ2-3	CASPYRAESSGGARWADTQYF	TGTGCCAGCCCCTATCGGGCGGAGTCCAGCGGGGGGGCCCGGTGGGCAGATACGCAGTATTTT
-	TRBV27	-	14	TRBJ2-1	CASSFLGGYNEQFF	TGTGCCAGCAGTTTTCTCGGGGGATACAATGAGCAGTTCTTC
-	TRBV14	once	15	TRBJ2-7	CASSQEPDFSYEQYF	TGTGCCAGCAGCCAAGAGCCCGATTTCTCCTACGAGCAGTACTTC
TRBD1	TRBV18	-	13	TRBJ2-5	CASRRDRGETQYF	TGTGCCAGCAGACGGGACAGGGGAGAGACCCAGTACTTC
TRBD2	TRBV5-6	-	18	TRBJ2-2	CASSFYPGTSLNTGELFF	TGTGCCAGCAGCTTTTATCCCGGGACTAGCCTGAACACCGGGGAGCTGTTTTTT